Listed here are 14 T cell receptor beta chains from one sample, sequenced in a study of blood T cell repertoires in COVID-19. Profiling relied on immunoSEQ multiplex PCR, and the TCRdb table lists in-frame clones only, not all of them. There are around 370,000 clones in the sample; around nine tenths occur only once, and more than 0.95% lies in the top ten. Sequencing input: PBMCs or T cells enriched from blood (not recorded which). These receptors were collected from a woman between 18 and 30 years old who had recovered from COVID-19.

The chain joins TRBV24-1 to TRBJ2-5; 10 positions match TRBD1. Germline lookup yields CDR1 KGHDR and CDR2 SFDVKD. With V trimmed by 3 bases and J by 1 base, 7 bases remained unmatched. This CDR3 has 17 residues. CDR3 bases: TGTGCCACCAGTGATCCGCCGGGACAGGGGAGCCAAGAGACCCAGTACTTC. Translating gives CATSDPPGQGSQETQYF.

The chain has TRBV5-5 and TRBJ2-5; TRBD2 might be the D (6 bases). This CDR3 has 15 amino acids. Looked up from germline, CDR1 is SGHKS and CDR2 is YYEKEE (reference sequence). Trimming pared 5 bases from V and 2 bases from J, leaving 16 bases between. In DNA form, the CDR3 reads TGTGCCAGCAGTCGGGACTCCCGGAAACAAGAGACCCAGTACTTC. This gives the protein CASSRDSRKQETQYF. Complete variable domain (other parts from reference TRBV5-5 and TRBJ2-5): DAGVTQSPTHLIKTRGQQVTLRCSPISGHKSVSWYQQVLGQGPQFIFQYYEKEERGRGNFPDRFSARQFPNYSSELNVNALLLGDSALYLCASSRDSRKQETQYFGPGTRLLVL.

The J gene is TRBJ1-5, the V gene TRBV3-1 (or the pseudogene TRBV3-2), with D tentatively TRBD1 (5 bases). The CDR3 is 16 residues long. CDR1 is LGHDT, CDR2 YNNKEL, per germline (reference sequence). Between the trimmed V and J ends, which lost 4 bases and 0 bases, there was a span of 13 bases. The CDR3 sequence: CASSPRQLSSNQPQHF. CDR3 nucleotides: TGTGCCAGCAGCCCTCGACAGCTTTCTAGCAATCAGCCCCAGCATTTT.

V gene TRBV6-1 combines with J gene TRBJ2-5, with 10 bases matching TRBD1. Germline CDR1 reads MNHNS; CDR2 reads SASEGT. The junction had 4 bases not matched to a gene; V was cut back by 1 base and J by 5 bases. The CDR3 spans 15 residues. CDR3 nucleotide sequence: TGTGCCAGCAGTGAAGAGGGACAGGGGATGGAGACCCAGTACTTC. Its protein product is CASSEEGQGMETQYF.

The chain employs TRBV6-5 and TRBJ1-5, with a possible D match to TRBD1 (6 bases). Germline V gene data show CDR1 as MNHEY and CDR2 as SVGAGI. V lost 7 bases and J 3 bases, leaving 13 bases between the germline ends. This CDR3 spans 14 amino acids. The CDR3 sequence: CASTAGGLNQPQHF. The CDR3 nucleotides read TGTGCCAGCACGGCGGGGGGGCTCAATCAGCCCCAGCATTTT.

The rearrangement joins TRBV2 to TRBJ1-2; 7 nucleotides line up with TRBD1. Per germline, CDR1 SNHLY and CDR2 FYNNEI. The CDR3 runs 14 residues. V shed 2 bases, J shed 0 bases, and the junction held 0 bases outside the gene matches. CDR3 DNA sequence: TGTGCCAGCAGTGAACAGGGGGCTAACTATGGCTACACCTTC. Translating gives CASSEQGANYGYTF. The variable domain in full, completed from reference TRBV2 and TRBJ1-2, reads EPEVTQTPSHQVTQMGQEVILRCVPISNHLYFYWYRQILGQKVEFLVSFYNNEISEKSEIFDDQFSVERPDGSNFTLKIRSTKLEDSAMYFCASSEQGANYGYTFGSGTRLTVV.

The rearrangement links TRBV29-1 to TRBJ2-7, with 8 bases that match TRBD1. The V and J ends lost 4 bases and 4 bases, in that order; junction bases with no gene match: 12. Germline assignment: CDR1 SQVTM and CDR2 ANQGSEA. This CDR3 contains 15 residues. Written as DNA, the CDR3 is TGCAGCGTTGTTCGCCCCGGACAGGGAGGTTACGAGCAGTACTTC. It is translated as CSVVRPGQGGYEQYF.

V and J are TRBV28 and TRBJ1-1; 9 nucleotides agree with TRBD1. V shed 5 bases and J 7 bases; nucleotides not matched to a gene: 11. The germline gives CDR1 MDHEN, CDR2 SYDVKM. This CDR3 region has 15 residues. The CDR3 reads CASSTLGQGSGEAFF. DNA of the CDR3: TGTGCCAGCAGTACCCTAGGACAGGGGAGCGGTGAAGCTTTCTTT.

This clone was observed a single time. The chain uses TRBV28 and TRBJ1-5; D gene uncertain. V lost 1 base and J lost 12, with 13 bases in between. The germline gives CDR1 MDHEN, CDR2 SYDVKM. This CDR3 comprises 13 residues. The CDR3 DNA follows: TGTGCCAGCAGTTTATTTCAGAATCTTTTCCAGCATTTT. Protein product: CASSLFQNLFQHF.

The V gene is TRBV6-1, the J gene TRBJ2-6; D possibly corresponds to TRBD1 (6 bases). CDR1 and CDR2 (germline): MNHNS, SASEGT. The germline V and J ends were trimmed by 1 base and 2 bases, with 12 bases remaining between them. CDR3 length: 17 amino acids. DNA for the CDR3: TGTGCCAGCAGTGAAGGGGACACCATAGCTGGGGCCAACGTCCTGACTTTC. It yields the protein CASSEGDTIAGANVLTF.

The chain uses TRBV5-1 and TRBJ2-4; D unresolved. Trimming took 1 base from V and 0 from J, leaving 5 bases between them. CDR1 and CDR2 (germline): SGHRS, YFSETQ. The CDR3 loop spans 14 amino acids. The CDR3 DNA reads TGCGCCAGCAGCTTGTCTATAGCCAAAAACATTCAGTACTTC. Translated, it gives CASSLSIAKNIQYF.

The V call is TRBV18, the J call TRBJ1-2; 7 bases map to TRBD1. Germline V gene sequence: CDR1 KGHSH, CDR2 LQKENI. CDR3 length equals 15 residues. Trimming took 3 bases from V and 8 from J; bases not matched to a gene: 12. The CDR3 nucleotides are TGTGCCAGCTCACCTTCATCCGACAGGGTGGAAGGCTACACCTTC. Its translation: CASSPSSDRVEGYTF.

The J gene is TRBJ1-1, the V gene TRBV27, with 7 bases matching TRBD1. The germline gives CDR1 MNHEY, CDR2 SMNVEV (reference sequence). The CDR3 is 14 residues long. Trimming cost V 8 bases and J 3 bases; bases outside gene matches: 9. CDR3 in DNA: TGTGCCAGCGCGCTGACAGGGTTGCACACTGAAGCTTTCTTT. It translates to CASALTGLHTEAFF.

The V call is TRBV19, the J call TRBJ1-2; D gene uncertain. The CDR3 is 13 amino acids. The germline CDR1 and CDR2 sequences are LNHDA and SQIVND (reference sequence). The V end lost 7 bases, the J end lost 9 bases, and 18 bases lay between the germline ends. CDR3 sequence: CASTRRELLSYTF. CDR3 DNA sequence: TGTGCCAGTACCCGCCGGGAGCTCTTGAGCTACACCTTC.